This TCR beta chain was sequenced during a study of molecular identifiers for immune sequencing clone quantification. Making the bulk TCR libraries relied on previously described methods and listed TCR primers. TCRdb redid the calling of the PCR reads with MiXCR, one entry per CDR3 protein. The sample includes 88,000 or so distinct CDR3 sequences, around a fifth seen only once; the top ten take approximately 1.1%. On this clonotype: Its antigen is not identified. Being one base from a much bigger clone, this may be a read error.

Whole-study results and caveats: Whereas clones above 20 RNA copies held under 1% of naive-cell molecules, they held over 97% of effector molecules.

Naive CD8 libraries used roughly 17,000 to 1,100,000 sorted cells and 10%, 30% or 50% RNA. Sorting selected naive CD8 T cells with a CD8+CD4-CCR7+CD45RA+ phenotype. CDR3 length: 16 residues. CDR1 is ENHRY, CDR2 SYGVKD, per germline. This TCR derives from a human donor in good health. Some libraries in this study had Jurkat cell RNA spiked in. What was sequenced was naive CD8+ T cells from blood, with Jurkat cell RNA spiked in. The subset is: FACS-sorted CD8+CD4-CCR7+CD45RA+ naive T cells. The V call is TRBV10-3, the J call TRBJ2-3, with D maybe TRBD2 (5 bases). The CDR3 DNA follows: TGTGCCGTCAGTGAGTCGCGGGCTGACAGCACAGATACGCAGTATTTT. It encodes CAVSESRADSTDTQYF.